This T cell receptor beta chain is from a study of cytomegalovirus exposure and HLA in healthy donors. The germline V and J ends were trimmed by 3 bases and 5 bases, with 13 bases remaining between them. CDR1 MNHEY and CDR2 SMNVEV come from the germline V gene (reference sequence). CDR3 length: 14 amino acids. With 60 Vbeta and 13 Jbeta primers, the PCR was carried out. The method was immunoSEQ multiplex PCR; TCRdb's version includes in-frame clones alone and lacks a portion of them. Of under 200,000 clones listed, roughly 74% are singletons. The chain uses TRBV27 and TRBJ1-2, with D perhaps TRBD1 (5 bases). The specimen sequenced was PBMCs. The sequence derives from a woman in her twenties or thirties in good health and CMV-seronegative. The CDR3 here is CASSLQGFGYGYTF. The CDR3 nucleotides are TGTGCCAGCAGTTTGCAGGGATTCGGTTATGGCTACACCTTC.